This T cell receptor beta chain stems from a study of T cells in Graves' hyperthyroidism and ophthalmopathy. Study-level results: Among thyroid clonotypes expanded above 0.001, most also appeared in blood.

Amplification targeted TCR beta CDR3 regions from RNA transcripts. HTBI primers were the set used in a first-round RT-PCR of the TCR CDR3. MiXCR, applied by TCRdb to the multiplex PCR reads, yields one record per CDR3 protein. The sample consists of a few hundred thousand distinct CDR3 sequences, about 20% of them appearing once. The CDR3 is 16 amino acids. J lost 0 bases, V lost 4 bases, and 9 bases had no gene match. Germline V CDR1 and CDR2: MNHEY, SVGEGT. The table lists this clonotype with a few counts. The antigen is not known. Diagnosing involved the use of clinical symptoms, serum thyroxine and TRAb, thyroid ultrasound and orbital computed tomography.

The rearrangement uses TRBV6-2 or TRBV6-3 and TRBJ2-7, with 7 bases matching TRBD2. Sequences were obtained from blood. The receptor's source is a man aged 25 to 45 with Graves' ophthalmopathy. The CDR3 nucleotides read TGTGCCAGCAGTTCTAGAAAAGCGGGGATCTCCTACGAGCAGTACTTC. As protein: CASSSRKAGISYEQYF.